The next 26 T cell receptor beta chains were all read from a single sample in a study of CXCR3-negative and CXCR3-positive naive CD8 T cells. It was by 5' RACE with UMI labels that the TRB cDNA libraries were prepared. TCRdb re-called the 5' RACE reads; one entry per CDR3 protein, DNA not given. The sample's table shows 46,000 or so distinct CDR3 sequences. Source material: naive CXCR3- CD8+ T cells from blood. Noted subset: CD45RO-CCR7+CD27+CD95- naive CD8+ T cells lacking CXCR3 (TNR3-). All receptors come from a human donor in good health. Some clones in this sample may be carry-over from other donors' samples.

This chain connects TRBV27 to TRBJ2-1. From germline, CDR1 is MNHEY and CDR2 SMNVEV (reference sequence). The CDR3 is 15 amino acids. CDR3 residues: CASSLKGSAYNEQFF.

The rearrangement uses TRBV7-9 and TRBJ1-1; the TCRdb call, TRBD1, lacks DNA for checking. The CDR3 is made up of 13 amino acids. CDR1 is SEHNR, CDR2 FQNEAQ, per germline (reference sequence). This chain's CDR3 is CASSSWTDTEAFF.

CDR3 sequence: CASSPGQGTYEQYF. The rearrangement joins TRBV6-5 to TRBJ2-7; TCRdb gives TRBD1 as the D gene, but with no DNA this cannot be confirmed. CDR1 is MNHEY and CDR2 is SVGAGI in the germline V gene. CDR3 length equals 14 residues.

This chain joins TRBV7-9 and TRBJ2-3. The CDR3 extends over 15 amino acids. The germline V gene has CDR1 SEHNR and CDR2 FQNEAQ (reference sequence). CDR3 residues: CASSPAVSSGDTQYF.

The chain recombines TRBV20-1 with TRBJ2-7; with no DNA, the TCRdb D assignment of TRBD2 cannot be verified. Germline CDR1 reads DFQATT; CDR2 reads SNEGSKA (reference sequence). The CDR3 is 14 amino acids. CDR3 region: CSARVSGRELEQYF.

In terms of frequency, this clonotype is medium-sized. The rearrangement links TRBV7-3 to TRBJ1-1; the D call of TRBD1 rests on TCRdb alone, since no DNA is present to check it. The V gene's germline CDR1 is SGHTA and CDR2 FQGTGA. This CDR3 has 13 residues. This CDR3 is CASSDGGNTEAFF.

V usage is TRBV29-1 and J usage is TRBJ2-7; TCRdb picks TRBD1, but there is no DNA to check that call. Germline values: CDR1 SQVTM, CDR2 ANQGSEA. The CDR3 has 14 residues. The CDR3: CSVEVPDRGYEQYF.

CDR3 residues: CSARDPSGKDYGYTF. This rearrangement joins TRBV20-1 to TRBJ1-2; TCRdb picks TRBD1, but there is no DNA to check that call. The CDR3 runs 15 residues. Germline values: CDR1 DFQATT, CDR2 SNEGSKA (reference sequence).

The CDR3 region is CASSLGREVNEQFF. This chain uses TRBV6-2 or TRBV6-3 with TRBJ2-1; TCRdb picks TRBD2, but there is no DNA to check that call. This CDR3 has 14 residues. The germline gives CDR1 MNHEY, CDR2 SVGEGT.

The chain combines TRBV27 with TRBJ2-5. Germline V gives CDR1 MNHEY, CDR2 SMNVEV (reference sequence). CDR3 length equals 15 residues. This chain's CDR3 is CASSGSQSKRETQYF.

This chain links TRBV29-1 with TRBJ2-5. The length of the CDR3 is 13 residues. Germline V CDR1 and CDR2: SQVTM, ANQGSEA. The CDR3: CSVEEGSGETQYF.

The chain has TRBV20-1 and TRBJ2-3; absent DNA, TCRdb's TRBD1 call cannot be checked. The V gene's germline CDR1 is DFQATT and CDR2 SNEGSKA (reference sequence). This CDR3 is 15 amino acids long. CDR3 residues: CSVTPGAREADTQYF.

This sequence joins TRBV29-1 and TRBJ2-7. The CDR3 totals 13 residues. Germline CDR1 SQVTM, CDR2 ANQGSEA. The CDR3: CSVVLSASYEQYF.

The genes are TRBV6-5 and TRBJ2-1. Germline assignment: CDR1 MNHEY and CDR2 SVGAGI. CDR3 length: 12 residues. CDR3 in amino acids: CASSYPLGEQFF.

The rearrangement uses TRBV7-9 and TRBJ2-1. The CDR3 runs to 15 residues. Germline CDR1 and CDR2: SEHNR and FQNEAQ (reference sequence). The CDR3 sequence is CASSLGASSYNEQFF.

V is TRBV7-2 and J is TRBJ2-7. CDR1 is SGHTA and CDR2 is FQGNSA in the germline V gene. This CDR3 comprises 13 residues. The CDR3 protein is CASSSFADYEQYF.

The CDR3 here is CASINSAGRSYNEQFF. The J gene is TRBJ2-1, the V gene TRBV12-3 or TRBV12-4. This CDR3 region has 16 residues.

The chain has TRBV29-1 and TRBJ2-7. There are 12 residues in the CDR3. Germline CDR1 is SQVTM and CDR2 is ANQGSEA. The CDR3 loop is CSVEQPPYEQYF.

The chain combines TRBV28 with TRBJ2-7; TCRdb returns TRBD2, unconfirmable since there is no DNA. Per the germline V gene, CDR1 is MDHEN and CDR2 is SYDVKM. The CDR3 sequence is 14 residues long. CDR3 residues: CASSTGTSDYEQYF.

This chain connects TRBV28 to TRBJ2-3. This CDR3 comprises 15 residues. The germline V gene has CDR1 MDHEN and CDR2 SYDVKM. This CDR3 reads CASSFSIGGTDTQYF.

The chain carries TRBV24-1 and TRBJ2-5; the D call from TCRdb, TRBD1, cannot be confirmed without DNA. This CDR3 comprises 17 residues. In germline, CDR1 is KGHDR, CDR2 SFDVKD. The CDR3 here is CATSDLQRDRGTETQYF.

J is TRBJ1-5 and V is TRBV6-6. This CDR3 is built from 16 residues. Germline V CDR1 and CDR2: MNHNY, SVGAGI (reference sequence). CDR3 loop: CASSYDQNNPDQPQHF.

This chain connects TRBV18 to TRBJ2-7; the D call of TRBD1 rests on TCRdb alone, since no DNA is present to check it. The CDR3 runs to 15 residues. Germline V lookup: CDR1 KGHSH, CDR2 LQKENI. The CDR3 protein is CVSSPPGQGANEQYF. Looking up the rest from reference TRBV18 and TRBJ2-7 gives the full variable domain: NAGVMQNPRHLVRRRGQEARLRCSPMKGHSHVYWYRQLPEEGLKFMVYLQKENIIDESGMPKERFSAEFPKEGPSILRIQQVVRGDSAAYFCVSSPPGQGANEQYFGPGTRLTVT.

This chain links TRBV3-1 with TRBJ2-7. The CDR3 extends over 14 amino acids. The V gene's germline CDR1 is LGHDT and CDR2 YNNKEL (reference sequence). Here the CDR3 reads CASPRRDSSYEQYF.

The chain recombines TRBV12-3 or TRBV12-4 with TRBJ2-1; TCRdb names TRBD1, which stays unverified in the absence of DNA. The CDR3 spans 14 residues. The CDR3 sequence: CASSWDSPYNEQFF.

This chain joins TRBV12-3 or TRBV12-4 and TRBJ2-5. This CDR3 is built from 12 residues. The CDR3 sequence: CASSSLIETQYF.